The sequence of this TCR beta chain was determined in a study of cytomegalovirus exposure and HLA in healthy donors. Broader study findings: Several of the most significant clusters were apparently associated with common viral pathogens in a later analysis.

On this clone itself: The antigen is not known.

60 Vbeta and 13 Jbeta primers were used in PCR. TCRdb keeps only in-frame clones here, not all; method: immunoSEQ multiplex PCR. The repertoire has 130,000 or so clones, approximately 82% of them found once; the top ten carry less than 2%. V lost 0 bases and J lost 2; bases outside the gene matches: 9. Germline CDR1 SGHRS, CDR2 YFSETQ. The CDR3 extends over 17 amino acids. The TCR originated in a woman aged 40 to 50 in good health and CMV-seronegative. The sample taken for sequencing was PBMCs. This chain links TRBV5-1 with TRBJ2-7; 9 nucleotides agree with TRBD1. The CDR3 DNA is TGCGCCAGCAGCTTGGCGCCCGGGACAGGGAGTCCCTACGAGCAGTACTTC. Translating gives CASSLAPGTGSPYEQYF. Full variable domain (rest looked up from reference TRBV5-1 and TRBJ2-7): KAGVTQTPRYLIKTRGQQVTLSCSPISGHRSVSWYQQTPGQGLQFLFEYFSETQRNKGNFPGRFSGRQFSNSRSEMNVSTLELGDSALYLCASSLAPGTGSPYEQYFGPGTRLTVT.